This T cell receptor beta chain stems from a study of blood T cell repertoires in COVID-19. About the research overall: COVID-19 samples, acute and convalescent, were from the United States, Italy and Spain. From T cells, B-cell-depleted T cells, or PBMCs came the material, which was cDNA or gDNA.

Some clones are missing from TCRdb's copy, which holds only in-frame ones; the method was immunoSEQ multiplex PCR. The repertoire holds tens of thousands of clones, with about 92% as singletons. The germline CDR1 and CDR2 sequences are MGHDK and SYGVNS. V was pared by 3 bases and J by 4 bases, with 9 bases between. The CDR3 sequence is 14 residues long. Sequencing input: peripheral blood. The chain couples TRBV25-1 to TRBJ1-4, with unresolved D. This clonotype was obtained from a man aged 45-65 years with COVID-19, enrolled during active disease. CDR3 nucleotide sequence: TGTGCCAGCAGTGATCGCTACGGTAATGAAAAACTGTTTTTT. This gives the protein CASSDRYGNEKLFF. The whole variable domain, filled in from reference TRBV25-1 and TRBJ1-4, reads EADIYQTPRYLVIGTGKKITLECSQTMGHDKMYWYQQDPGMELHLIHYSYGVNSTEKGDLSSESTVSRIRTEHFPLTLESARPSHTSQYLCASSDRYGNEKLFFGSGTQLSVL.